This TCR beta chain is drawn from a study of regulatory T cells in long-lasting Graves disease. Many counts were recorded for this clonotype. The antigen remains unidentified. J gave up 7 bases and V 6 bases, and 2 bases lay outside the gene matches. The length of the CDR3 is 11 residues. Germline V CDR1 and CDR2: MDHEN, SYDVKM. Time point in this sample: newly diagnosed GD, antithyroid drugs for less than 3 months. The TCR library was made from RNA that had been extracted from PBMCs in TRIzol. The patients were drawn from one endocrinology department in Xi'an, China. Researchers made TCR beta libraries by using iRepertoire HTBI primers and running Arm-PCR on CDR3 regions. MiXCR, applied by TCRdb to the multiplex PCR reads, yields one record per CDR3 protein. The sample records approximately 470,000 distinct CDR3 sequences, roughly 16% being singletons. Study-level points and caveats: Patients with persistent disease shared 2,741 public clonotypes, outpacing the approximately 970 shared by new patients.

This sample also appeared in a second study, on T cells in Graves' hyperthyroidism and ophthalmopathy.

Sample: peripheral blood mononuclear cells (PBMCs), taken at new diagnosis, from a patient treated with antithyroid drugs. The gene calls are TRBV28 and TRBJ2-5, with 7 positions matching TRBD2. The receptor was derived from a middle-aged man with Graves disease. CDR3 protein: CASRREWTQYF. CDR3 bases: TGTGCCAGCAGGCGGGAGTGGACCCAGTACTTC.